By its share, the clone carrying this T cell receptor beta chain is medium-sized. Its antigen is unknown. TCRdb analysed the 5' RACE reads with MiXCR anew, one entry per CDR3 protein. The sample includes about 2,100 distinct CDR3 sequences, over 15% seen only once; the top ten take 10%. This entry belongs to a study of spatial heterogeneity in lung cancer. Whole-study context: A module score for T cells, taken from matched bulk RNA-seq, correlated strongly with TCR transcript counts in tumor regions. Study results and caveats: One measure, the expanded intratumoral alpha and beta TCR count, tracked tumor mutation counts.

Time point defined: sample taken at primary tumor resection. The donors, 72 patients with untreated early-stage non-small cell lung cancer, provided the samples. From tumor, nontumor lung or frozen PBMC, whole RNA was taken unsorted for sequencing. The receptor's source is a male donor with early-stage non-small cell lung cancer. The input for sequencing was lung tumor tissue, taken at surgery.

The DNA for the CDR3 is TGTGCCTGGAGTGTAGAGAGGCGAAGCACAGATACGCAGTATTTT. Translated: CAWSVERRSTDTQYF. The genes are TRBV30 and TRBJ2-3; no firm D call. Trimming cost V 0 bases and J 0 bases, with 10 bases left between them. CDR1 and CDR2 (germline): GTSNPN, SVGIG (reference sequence). The CDR3 loop spans 15 amino acids.